This T cell receptor (beta chain) stems from a study of beta chain features in type 1 diabetes (dated by TCRdb to between 2017 and 2018). A note on the overall study: No differences in mean age, gender distribution, total cell number or subset yield were found between patients and healthy donors. In the study, TCRB repertoires of sorted circulating CD4+ T cell subsets from recently diagnosed type 1 diabetes patients were compared with those of matched healthy donors. A total of 90 million to 120 million sorted cells were examined across all samples, and a strong correlation was observed between cell number per subset and RNA yield. Regulatory and stem cell-like memory subsets were obtained from only 8 patients and roughly 8 healthy donors, while naive and central memory subsets were obtained from all 30 or so donors.

Overall results and qualifications from the work: At VDJ recombination sites, patients with type 1 diabetes made fewer insertions and deleted more nucleotides, a pattern implying thymic rearrangement abnormalities. Naive, central memory and regulatory TCRB repertoires appeared more similar among patients than among healthy donors. Because cDNA rather than genomic DNA was sequenced, highly expressing activated cells could have been over-represented, although no difference in activation and CD3 levels was found between groups. Shorter templates might have been favored by PCR, but patient and control samples were amplified and corrected together, so both groups would have been affected equally by any skew. In all four CD4+ subsets, TCRB CDR3 length was moderately but significantly shorter in type 1 diabetes patients. Because the HLA sub-analyses included only small numbers of individuals, any influence of HLA type on TCRB rearrangement was left unresolved.

Reading from cysteine to phenylalanine, the CDR3 counts 14 amino acids. Only the CDR3 region is kept as DNA, spanning 42 bases read in frame from base 1. V lost 0 bases and J lost 4 bases; the stretch between them is 10 bases long. The germline V gene (reference sequence) supplies CDR1 SGHNT and CDR2 YYREEE. All of the isolated RNA was reverse transcribed with the High Capacity cDNA Reverse Transcription Kit, so expressed TCRB transcripts were sequenced. Deep immunoSEQ sequencing was performed on naive, central memory and regulatory T cell samples, with an average of roughly 3.6 million total reads per sample. After sorted cells were lysed in RLT buffer, RNA was extracted with DNase-treated RNeasy Micro or Mini kits, with the choice depending on cell number. Each cell subset was processed separately to prevent cross-contamination, with patient and healthy donor samples processed together. The immunoSEQ multiplex PCR was used to amplify TCRB sequences from cDNA, generating 87-bp fragments that spanned the CDR3 region. The amplicons were sequenced using the Illumina HiSeq platform. The authors' pipeline ran thus. Synthetic template baselines were used to correct PCR bias computationally, reads within Hamming distance 2 were collapsed, and singletons that could not be merged were discarded. Reads were aligned against IMGT to assign V, D and J genes, CDR3 length and insertions or deletions at six rearrangement sites. Clonotype counts were normalized to sorted cell number within each subset before computing true diversity and Gini coefficients with the tcR R package. The overlap coefficient, calculated on TCRB nucleotide sequences, was used to quantify repertoire sharing. As stored in TCRdb, this immuneACCESS dataset retains in-frame rearrangements with V and J assigned. A fraction of the clones does not appear; measured against another copy, unresolved V genes explain less than half of the discrepancy, and the remainder lacks a known reason. D and trimming come from the DNA, and the V and J calls and clone size come from that table. The sample table shows 20,000 to 30,000 clones, and approximately 70% are seen once. Together, the top ten hold roughly 2.2% of the sample.

A single peripheral blood draw of 90 to 150 mL on average was collected from each donor into heparinised tubes. Using a panel that included CD45RO, CCR7, CD25, CD127, CD95 and CD27, naive, central memory, regulatory and stem cell-like memory CD4+ T cells were sorted on a BD FACSAria II. Every sorted population had a purity above 95%. PBMCs were separated immediately by Lymphoprep density gradient centrifugation and were stained directly, without being cultured. Samples were stained and sorted in pairs, with one healthy donor and one patient per experiment, so that batch effects were minimized. About this clone: What antigen it recognizes has not been identified. No much larger clone is present one base from it, and per-base qualities are unavailable.

The sequenced sample consisted of Tregs from blood. The cell subset or site label on this specimen signifies: regulatory CD4+ T cells. Recombination linked TRBV5-4 to TRBJ1-1; confidence is insufficient to name the D gene. The clonotype originates from a woman in her forties in good health. In nucleotides, the sequence is TGTGCCAGCAGCTTGGGTACGCTGAGCACTGAAGCTTTCTTT. It encodes CASSLGTLSTEAFF.